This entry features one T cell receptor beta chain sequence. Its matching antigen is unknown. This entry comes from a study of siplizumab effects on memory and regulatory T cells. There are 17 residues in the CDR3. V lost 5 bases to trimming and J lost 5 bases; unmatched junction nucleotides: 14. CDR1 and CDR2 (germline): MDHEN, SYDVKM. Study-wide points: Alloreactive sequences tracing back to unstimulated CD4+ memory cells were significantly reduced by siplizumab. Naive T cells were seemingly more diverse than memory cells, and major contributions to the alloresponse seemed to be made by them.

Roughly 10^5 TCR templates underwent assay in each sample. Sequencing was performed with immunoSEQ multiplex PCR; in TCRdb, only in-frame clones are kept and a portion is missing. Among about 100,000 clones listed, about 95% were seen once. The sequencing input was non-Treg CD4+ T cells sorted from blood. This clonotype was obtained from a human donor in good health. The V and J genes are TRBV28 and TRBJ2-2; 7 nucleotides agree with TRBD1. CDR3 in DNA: TGTGCCAGCAGTCCCCGGATCAGACAGGGACCGACCGGGGAGCTGTTTTTT. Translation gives CASSPRIRQGPTGELFF.